Listed below are T cell receptor beta chains from one sample, sequenced in a study of cytomegalovirus exposure and HLA in healthy donors. Clones were read by immunoSEQ multiplex PCR, and TCRdb kept only the in-frame ones, dropping some. The sample has some 240,000 clones, 80% to 95% seen once. The sequenced sample consisted of PBMCs. These receptor sequences come from a girl aged 2-10 years in good health and CMV-seronegative. CDR3s include the opening cysteine and the closing phenylalanine or tryptophan. The order of the fields is D gene, clone size, CDR3 length, J gene, V gene, CDR3 protein, CDR3 DNA. The D gene is left open where the match is weak. Expanded clones are given a class, and other clones once, few, many or no size at all.

>-|-|13|TRBJ2-7|TRBV2
CASSMDSSYEQYF
TGTGCCAGCAGTATGGACAGCTCCTACGAGCAGTACTTC
>TRBD2|-|11|TRBJ2-3|TRBV2
CASTGGTSVYF
TGTGCCAGCACCGGTGGGACTAGCGTGTATTTT
>-|-|12|TRBJ1-2|TRBV28
CASSQGTYGYTF
TGTGCCAGCAGTCAGGGTACCTATGGCTACACCTTC
>-|-|14|TRBJ2-7|TRBV7-2
CASSLGVRDYEQYF
TGTGCCAGCAGCTTAGGGGTCAGGGACTACGAGCAGTACTTC
>-|-|17|TRBJ2-7|TRBV18
CASSPLTGGSHPSEQYF
TGTGCCAGCTCACCACTAACGGGGGGCTCCCACCCGTCCGAGCAGTACTTC
>TRBD2|-|17|TRBJ2-5|TRBV2
CASINGRSGRPTETQYF
TGTGCCAGCATCAACGGTCGAAGCGGGAGGCCGACGGAGACCCAGTACTTC
>-|once|15|TRBJ1-4|TRBV5-8
CASSRQPGHREKLFF
TGTGCCAGCAGTCGACAACCGGGACACCGGGAAAAACTGTTTTTT
>-|few|13|TRBJ1-1|TRBV2
CASRRTVATEAFF
TGTGCCAGCAGACGGACAGTAGCGACAGAAGCTTTCTTT
>TRBD1|-|15|TRBJ2-1|TRBV5-1
CASSLDRGPYNEQFF
TGCGCCAGCAGCTTGGACAGGGGGCCCTACAATGAGCAGTTCTTC
>-|-|14|TRBJ2-3|TRBV5-1
CASSYGGPTDTQYF
TGCGCCAGCAGTTACGGGGGACCCACAGATACGCAGTATTTT
>TRBD1|-|16|TRBJ2-1|TRBV7-7
CASSRLHRGQDNEQFF
TGTGCTAGCAGCCGACTTCATAGGGGGCAGGACAATGAGCAGTTCTTC
>TRBD2|-|15|TRBJ2-5|TRBV7-8
CASSRGTSLKETQYF
TGTGCCAGCAGCCGAGGGACTAGCCTAAAAGAGACCCAGTACTTC
>TRBD1|-|13|TRBJ1-2|TRBV19
CASRDRGDYGYTF
TGTGCCAGCCGGGACAGGGGTGACTATGGCTACACCTTC
>TRBD2|-|16|TRBJ2-1|TRBV5-1
CASSLGTGGPGNEQFF
TGCGCCAGCAGCTTGGGGACGGGAGGGCCTGGGAATGAGCAGTTCTTC
>-|-|15|TRBJ1-1|TRBV5-4
CASSLVDTGNTEAFF
TGTGCCAGCAGCTTGGTTGATACAGGGAACACTGAAGCTTTCTTT
>TRBD1|-|12|TRBJ2-7|TRBV19
CASTDRAGEQYF
TGTGCCAGTACCGACAGGGCAGGCGAGCAGTACTTC
>TRBD2|-|15|TRBJ2-7|TRBV4-1
CASSQGLAETYEQYF
TGCGCCAGCAGCCAAGGGCTAGCGGAAACCTACGAGCAGTACTTC
>TRBD2|-|17|TRBJ2-1|TRBV4-2
CASSQDGLAGGVDEQFF
TGTGCCAGCAGCCAAGATGGTCTAGCGGGAGGGGTTGATGAGCAGTTCTTC
>-|-|17|TRBJ2-7|TRBV4-1
CASSQEMGLRDGYEQYF
TGCGCCAGCAGCCAAGAAATGGGGCTAAGAGACGGCTACGAGCAGTACTTC
>-|-|17|TRBJ2-7|TRBV7-9
CASSLGSGGTVTYEQYF
TGTGCCAGCAGCTTAGGTTCAGGTGGGACTGTTACCTACGAGCAGTACTTC
>-|-|15|TRBJ1-3|TRBV5-6
CASSFAGGSGNTIYF
TGTGCCAGCAGCTTCGCCGGAGGTTCTGGAAACACCATATATTTT
>-|-|18|TRBJ1-5|TRBV30
CAWSVQRQGGVSNQPQHF
TGTGCCTGGAGTGTTCAGCGTCAGGGAGGAGTGAGCAATCAGCCCCAGCATTTT
>-|-|14|TRBJ1-4|TRBV11-2
CASSSTATNEKLFF
TGTGCCAGCAGCTCGACAGCAACTAATGAAAAACTGTTTTTT
>TRBD1|-|15|TRBJ1-1|TRBV10-2
CASTATTGGFTEAFF
TGCGCCAGCACCGCGACAACAGGGGGCTTTACTGAAGCTTTCTTT
>TRBD2|-|15|TRBJ2-5|TRBV5-1
CASSPGERGGETQYF
TGCGCCAGCAGCCCCGGGGAGCGGGGAGGAGAGACCCAGTACTTC
>TRBD1|-|14|TRBJ2-5|TRBV15
CATSSGQGAETQYF
TGTGCCACCAGCAGTGGACAGGGGGCCGAGACCCAGTACTTC
>-|-|14|TRBJ1-3|TRBV30
CAWSLTASGNTIYF
TGTGCCTGGAGCCTGACAGCCTCTGGAAACACCATATATTTT
>-|-|14|TRBJ2-7|TRBV9
CASSVAAFNYEQYF
TGTGCCAGCAGCGTAGCAGCGTTTAACTACGAGCAGTACTTC
>-|medium-sized|11|TRBJ1-5|TRBV25-1
CATGDNQPQHF
TGTGCCACGGGGGACAATCAGCCCCAGCATTTT
>TRBD2|-|18|TRBJ2-3|TRBV2
CASRRGLAGAGGADTQYF
TGTGCCAGCAGGAGGGGACTAGCGGGAGCGGGGGGCGCAGATACGCAGTATTTT
>TRBD2|once|15|TRBJ2-5|TRBV19
CASSILAGGLETQYF
TGTGCCAGTAGTATATTAGCGGGGGGGCTAGAGACCCAGTACTTC
>TRBD2|-|17|TRBJ2-7|TRBV4-1
CASSQGPLAGGSYEQYF
TGCGCCAGCAGCCAAGGGCCCCTAGCGGGAGGCTCCTACGAGCAGTACTTC
>-|-|12|TRBJ1-2|TRBV29-1
CSVETGIYGYTF
TGCAGCGTTGAAACCGGGATCTATGGCTACACCTTC
>TRBD2|-|16|TRBJ2-3|TRBV28
CASSFVLFGGDGTQYF
TGTGCCAGCAGTTTTGTCCTTTTCGGGGGGGACGGTACGCAGTATTTT
>-|-|13|TRBJ1-4|TRBV6-5
CASRGGGEEKLFF
TGTGCCAGCAGGGGGGGTGGTGAAGAAAAACTGTTTTTT
>-|-|14|TRBJ2-2|TRBV29-1
CSVGRASNTGELFF
TGCAGCGTTGGCAGGGCCTCGAACACCGGGGAGCTGTTTTTT
>-|-|14|TRBJ1-2|TRBV5-6
CASSSWWQGSGYTF
TGTGCCAGCAGCTCGTGGTGGCAGGGTAGCGGCTACACCTTC
>TRBD1|-|13|TRBJ2-7|TRBV5-4
CASSIQGALEQYF
TGTGCCAGCAGTATTCAGGGGGCGCTCGAGCAGTACTTC
>-|-|14|TRBJ2-3|TRBV18
CASSSGQSTDTQYF
TGTGCCAGCTCATCTGGGCAAAGCACAGATACGCAGTATTTT
>-|once|14|TRBJ2-2|TRBV29-1
CSVLAASNTGELFF
TGCAGCGTTTTGGCGGCCTCGAACACCGGGGAGCTGTTTTTT
>TRBD1|few|13|TRBJ1-1|TRBV6-5
CASRGTVNTEAFF
TGTGCCAGCAGGGGGACAGTGAACACTGAAGCTTTCTTT
>-|-|11|TRBJ2-5|TRBV12-5
CASSSRETQYF
TGTGCTAGTTCTAGCAGGGAGACCCAGTACTTC
>-|-|13|TRBJ2-7|TRBV10-2
CASTWRDWYEQYF
TGCGCCAGCACATGGCGGGATTGGTACGAGCAGTACTTC
>TRBD2|-|13|TRBJ2-7|TRBV29-1
CSARGGADYEQYF
TGCAGCGCTCGGGGAGGGGCCGACTACGAGCAGTACTTC
>-|-|14|TRBJ2-1|TRBV5-8
CASSFPEGYNEQFF
TGTGCCAGCAGCTTCCCGGAGGGGTACAATGAGCAGTTCTTC
>-|-|15|TRBJ2-2|TRBV5-1
CASSFGSGNPGELFF
TGCGCCAGCAGCTTTGGTTCAGGGAATCCCGGGGAGCTGTTTTTT
>-|-|13|TRBJ1-5|TRBV5-4
CASSDAGLQPQHF
TGTGCCAGCAGCGATGCAGGGCTTCAGCCCCAGCATTTT
>TRBD2|-|15|TRBJ2-2|TRBV9
CASSLPGTSTGELFF
TGTGCCAGCAGCCTCCCCGGGACTAGCACCGGGGAGCTGTTTTTT
>-|-|14|TRBJ1-4|TRBV7-9
CAREAQVEGEKLFF
TGTGCCAGGGAGGCGCAGGTCGAGGGTGAAAAACTGTTTTTT
>TRBD2|-|16|TRBJ2-7|TRBV5-6
CASSLGLGLAGDEQYF
TGTGCCAGCAGCTTGGGATTGGGACTAGCGGGAGACGAGCAGTACTTC
>-|-|15|TRBJ2-1|TRBV11-3
CASSFEARIDNEQFF
TGTGCCAGCAGCTTCGAGGCCCGGATCGACAATGAGCAGTTCTTC